This paragraph covers one TCR beta chain sequence. The data were taken from a study of cytomegalovirus exposure and HLA in healthy donors. 13 Jbeta primers and 60 Vbeta primers were used for the PCR. Sequencing used immunoSEQ multiplex PCR; TCRdb keeps in-frame clones, though not all of them. Of over 150,000 clones in the sample, roughly three quarters were seen once. Sequencing input: PBMCs. The receptor comes from a man aged 25-45 years in good health and CMV-seropositive.

CDR3 residues: CASSFPLGQSYEQYF. The CDR3 bases are TGTGCCAGCAGTTTTCCTTTGGGCCAGTCCTACGAGCAGTACTTC. This sequence joins TRBV27 and TRBJ2-7; no clear D gene. The V end lost 3 bases, the J end lost 1 base, and 13 bases lay between the germline ends. CDR3 length equals 15 residues. Germline loops: CDR1 MNHEY, CDR2 SMNVEV (reference sequence).